Listed below are T cell receptor beta chains from one sample, sequenced in a study of cytomegalovirus exposure and HLA in healthy donors. The method was immunoSEQ multiplex PCR; TCRdb's version includes in-frame clones alone and lacks a portion of them. This table holds under 200,000 clones, 60% to 85% found once. Sequencing was carried out using PBMCs. These receptors originate from a man aged 35 to 55 in good health and CMV-seronegative. Both conserved end residues are part of each CDR3. A D gene is named only where the DNA matches it firmly. Some rows have no size entry. The others give once, few or many, or a class for an expanded clone.

.,.,TRBV11-2,15,TRBJ1-1,CASSHPGRVGTEAFF,TGTGCCAGCAGCCACCCCGGCAGGGTGGGCACTGAAGCTTTCTTT
TRBD2,few,TRBV7-2,15,TRBJ2-5,CASSFAGLAEETQYF,TGTGCCAGCAGCTTTGCCGGGCTAGCGGAAGAGACCCAGTACTTC
.,.,TRBV27,14,TRBJ2-1,CASSPVEVVNEQFF,TGTGCCAGCAGTCCCGTGGAGGTTGTAAATGAGCAGTTCTTC
.,.,TRBV7-9,15,TRBJ1-1,CASSRMTVHPTEAFF,TGTGCCAGCAGTCGGATGACAGTTCATCCCACTGAAGCTTTCTTT
.,.,TRBV5-1,13,TRBJ2-7,CASSLAETTEQYF,TGCGCCAGCAGCTTGGCTGAAACCACTGAGCAGTACTTC
TRBD1,.,TRBV4-1,16,TRBJ2-3,CASSLQVTGPTDTQYF,TGCGCCAGCAGCCTCCAGGTGACAGGGCCGACAGATACGCAGTATTTT
TRBD2,.,TRBV5-6,16,TRBJ2-1,CASSLLGGSSYNEQFF,TGTGCCAGCAGCCTCCTCGGGGGGAGCTCCTACAATGAGCAGTTCTTC
TRBD1,.,TRBV4-3,14,TRBJ1-2,CASSQGDRVDGYTF,TGCGCCAGCAGCCAAGGGGACAGGGTGGATGGCTACACCTTC
TRBD2,.,TRBV2,16,TRBJ2-7,CASSETLAGVRYEQYF,TGTGCCAGCAGTGAAACGTTAGCGGGAGTGAGGTACGAGCAGTACTTC
TRBD1,few,TRBV7-9,13,TRBJ1-2,CASSLEGAGGYTF,TGTGCCAGCAGCTTAGAGGGGGCAGGGGGCTACACCTTC
.,.,TRBV11-3,14,TRBJ1-1,CASSLRDKNTEAFF,TGTGCCAGCAGCTTACGGGACAAGAACACTGAAGCTTTCTTT
TRBD2,.,TRBV6-5,15,TRBJ2-1,CASNRGGNDYNEQFF,TGTGCCAGCAATCGCGGGGGGAACGACTACAATGAGCAGTTCTTC
.,.,TRBV7-9,12,TRBJ1-1,CSSSLHGDEAFF,TGTTCCAGCAGCTTACACGGGGATGAAGCTTTCTTT
TRBD1,.,TRBV5-1,17,TRBJ2-6,CASSTGQVSSGANVLTF,TGCGCCAGCAGCACCGGACAGGTTAGCTCTGGGGCCAACGTCCTGACTTTC
.,.,TRBV29-1,12,TRBJ2-5,CSVEEGSSPQYF,TGCAGCGTTGAAGAAGGTAGCAGTCCCCAGTACTTC
.,.,TRBV9,13,TRBJ1-1,CASSPMPDTEAFF,TGTGCCAGCAGCCCCATGCCAGATACTGAAGCTTTCTTT
TRBD1,once,TRBV5-1,15,TRBJ1-2,CASSSGQLENYGYTF,TGCGCCAGCAGCTCGGGACAGCTGGAAAACTATGGCTACACCTTC